The 28 T cell receptor beta chains reported below all come from one sample, sequenced in a study of blood T cell repertoires in COVID-19 (TCRdb year 2020). Receptor libraries were prepared by the immunoSEQ multiplex PCR assay. TCRdb mirrors the immuneACCESS table, restricted to in-frame sequences. Some clones are absent from its copies; in checked studies, under half trace to an unresolved V gene, and the reason for the others is unknown. This sample is represented by roughly 250,000 clones; approximately 78% of them were singletons. Around 12% of the sample lies in the top ten. The sample taken for sequencing was peripheral blood. The source is a woman aged 60-75 years with active or convalescent COVID-19.

The CDR3 is CASSLVTRVGETQYF. The CDR3 nucleotides are TGTGCCAGCTCACTGGTGACTAGAGTTGGGGAGACCCAGTACTTC. The chain combines TRBV18 with TRBJ2-5; a possible D gene is TRBD2 (6 bases). This CDR3 is built from 15 residues. Trimming took 4 bases from V and 5 from J, leaving 17 bases between them. Germline V gene lookup returns CDR1 KGHSH and CDR2 LQKENI.

The table lists this clone with a few counts. The rearrangement joins TRBV10-2 to TRBJ2-5; D gene ambiguous. The V end lost 4 bases, the J end lost 5 bases, and 11 bases lay between the germline ends. Germline CDR1 reads WSHSY; CDR2 reads SAAADI. The CDR3 is made up of 13 amino acids. The CDR3 spells CASSGSQWETQYF. CDR3 bases: TGCGCCAGCAGTGGGTCTCAGTGGGAGACCCAGTACTTC.

The CDR3 DNA is TGTGCCAGTGTAAACCGACAGGGACGATATAGCAATCAGCCCCAGCATTTT. Translation: CASVNRQGRYSNQPQHF. V and J are TRBV19 and TRBJ1-5; 7 positions agree with TRBD1. Germline V lookup: CDR1 LNHDA, CDR2 SQIVND (reference sequence). Trimming at V came to 8 bases and at J to 0 bases, leaving 13 bases not matched to a gene. The CDR3 has 17 residues.

The rearrangement uses TRBV6-6 and TRBJ2-2; 9 bases match TRBD1. The CDR3 totals 14 residues. V shed 7 bases, J shed 4 bases, and the junction held 4 bases outside the gene matches. From germline, CDR1 is MNHNY and CDR2 SVGAGI (reference sequence). The CDR3 DNA reads as TGTGCCAGCATCCCGGGACAGGGCACCGGGGAGCTGTTTTTT. Protein: CASIPGQGTGELFF.

The chain carries TRBV28 and TRBJ2-4; maybe TRBD2 (5 bases). Germline V gene lookup returns CDR1 MDHEN and CDR2 SYDVKM. This CDR3 spans 15 amino acids. Trimming removed 8 bases from V and 0 bases from J, with 14 bases in between. The CDR3 nucleotides are TGTGCCAGCGGAGCCCTCGAGGGAGCCAAAAACATTCAGTACTTC. Protein: CASGALEGAKNIQYF. Looking up the rest from reference TRBV28 and TRBJ2-4 gives the full variable domain: DVKVTQSSRYLVKRTGEKVFLECVQDMDHENMFWYRQDPGLGLRLIYFSYDVKMKEKGDIPEGYSVSREKKERFSLILESASTNQTSMYLCASGALEGAKNIQYFGAGTRLSVL.

The chain employs TRBV30 and TRBJ2-3, with D possibly TRBD1 on 5 matching bases. Trimming shortened V by 2 bases and J by 6 bases, and 9 bases separated the two germline ends. Germline V gene data show CDR1 as GTSNPN and CDR2 as SVGIG (reference sequence). The length of the CDR3 is 12 residues. This chain's CDR3 is CAWSPQGDTQYF. The CDR3 nucleotides are TGTGCCTGGAGTCCGCAGGGTGATACGCAGTATTTT. Using reference TRBV30 and TRBJ2-3 for the parts outside the CDR3, the full variable domain is SQTIHQWPATLVQPVGSPLSLECTVEGTSNPNLYWYRQAAGRGLQLLFYSVGIGQISSEVPQNLSASRPQDRQFILSSKKLLLSDSGFYLCAWSPQGDTQYFGPGTRLTVL.

CDR3 sequence (DNA): TGTGCCAGCTCACCTCTGAGGGTCCAGTACTTC. Its protein is CASSPLRVQYF. V usage is TRBV18 and J usage is TRBJ2-5; TRBD2 is a possible D gene (5 bases). V was pared by 3 bases and J by 10 bases, with 9 bases between. Germline V gene sequence: CDR1 KGHSH, CDR2 LQKENI. The CDR3 contains 11 residues.

This chain links TRBV9 with TRBJ2-3; TRBD2 matches 12 bases. Per germline, CDR1 SGDLS and CDR2 YYNGEE. CDR3 length: 16 residues. The V segment lost 4 bases and the J segment 2 bases; nucleotides outside the gene matches: 5. CDR3 residues: CASSILAGGPTDTQYF. DNA of the CDR3: TGTGCCAGCAGCATTCTAGCGGGGGGGCCCACAGATACGCAGTATTTT.

The chain carries TRBV7-9 and TRBJ2-7; TRBD2 might be the D (6 bases). The CDR3 loop spans 15 amino acids. The V gene's germline CDR1 is SEHNR and CDR2 FQNEAQ (reference sequence). Trimming left V 3 bases short and J 6 bases short, with 18 bases between. As DNA, the CDR3 is TGTGCCAGCAGCTTCTCCTGGCGGGGAGACCGCGAGCAGTACTTC. Residues: CASSFSWRGDREQYF.

The chain has TRBV6-2 or TRBV6-3 and TRBJ2-7, with 7 positions matching TRBD1. The CDR3 runs to 17 residues. Germline V gene lookup returns CDR1 MNHEY and CDR2 SVGEGT. V lost 4 bases and J lost 4; bases outside the gene matches: 16. The CDR3 loop reads CASSLSPIGTVYYEQYF. For the CDR3, the DNA is TGTGCCAGCAGTTTGTCCCCCATTGGGACAGTGTATTACGAGCAGTACTTC.

The J gene is TRBJ2-7, the V gene TRBV3-1 (or the pseudogene TRBV3-2), with 7 bases lining up with TRBD2. This CDR3 comprises 15 residues. V lost 4 bases and J lost 2; bases outside the gene matches: 8. Germline CDR1 and CDR2: LGHDT and YNNKEL (reference sequence). CDR3 protein: CASSPNSLAAYEQYF. In DNA form, the CDR3 reads TGTGCCAGCAGCCCGAACTCGCTAGCGGCCTACGAGCAGTACTTC.

The rearrangement links TRBV18 to TRBJ2-7, with D possibly matching TRBD1 (6 bases). Trimming cost V 2 bases and J 3 bases, with 8 bases left between them. The germline V gene has CDR1 KGHSH and CDR2 LQKENI. The CDR3 is 13 amino acids. CDR3 sequence reads: CASSPGTNYEQYF. The CDR3, as DNA: TGTGCCAGCTCACCAGGGACAAACTACGAGCAGTACTTC. The full variable domain, with the rest looked up from reference TRBV18 and TRBJ2-7, is NAGVMQNPRHLVRRRGQEARLRCSPMKGHSHVYWYRQLPEEGLKFMVYLQKENIIDESGMPKERFSAEFPKEGPSILRIQQVVRGDSAAYFCASSPGTNYEQYFGPGTRLTVT.

As regards this clone: Sequence at one end of the junction differs from germline and may be a read error. The J gene is TRBJ1-1, the V gene TRBV6-5; D is possibly TRBD1 (6 bases). This CDR3 is built from 13 residues. Per germline, CDR1 MNHEY and CDR2 SVGAGI. The CDR3 sequence is CASSSNRETGAFF. For the CDR3, the DNA is TGTGCCAGCAGCTCTAACAGGGAAACTGGAGCTTTCTTT.

The chain recombines TRBV27 with TRBJ1-1; D ambiguous. V lost 7 bases, J lost 4 bases, and 16 bases lay in between. The CDR3 has 14 amino acids. Germline assignment: CDR1 MNHEY and CDR2 SMNVEV (reference sequence). The CDR3 DNA sequence: TGTGCCAGCAACACACAGCCCTTGGGCACTGAAGCTTTCTTT. This sequence encodes CASNTQPLGTEAFF.

The rearrangement joins TRBV30 to TRBJ1-2; weak D call: TRBD1 (6 bases). The CDR3 loop spans 12 amino acids. With 6 bases removed from V and 5 bases from J, the gap between germline ends came to 13 bases. The germline V gene encodes CDR1 GTSNPN and CDR2 SVGIG (reference sequence). The DNA for the CDR3 is TGTGCCTGTTATGGGACACAGTATGGCTACACCTTC. Its translation: CACYGTQYGYTF.

The chain combines TRBV5-6 with TRBJ1-2, with a weak D call TRBD1 (6 bases). The CDR3 totals 18 residues. Germline V gene data show CDR1 as SGHDT and CDR2 as YYEEEE. Trimming shortened V by 6 bases and J by 5 bases, and 29 bases separated the two germline ends. The CDR3 region is CASTSDGTSSPRTYGYTF. CDR3 sequence (DNA): TGTGCCAGCACCTCCGACGGGACAAGTTCCCCGAGAACATATGGCTACACCTTC.

The rearrangement joins TRBV30 to TRBJ1-2, with unresolved D. The CDR3 extends over 13 amino acids. Germline CDR1 and CDR2: GTSNPN and SVGIG (reference sequence). Trimming removed 4 bases at V and 3 bases at J, with 12 bases between. The DNA for the CDR3 is TGTGCCTGGAAGCCCCAACCTCACTATGGCTACACCTTC. This translates into CAWKPQPHYGYTF. Drawing the rest from reference TRBV30 and TRBJ1-2, the complete variable domain is SQTIHQWPATLVQPVGSPLSLECTVEGTSNPNLYWYRQAAGRGLQLLFYSVGIGQISSEVPQNLSASRPQDRQFILSSKKLLLSDSGFYLCAWKPQPHYGYTFGSGTRLTVV.

Regarding this clone: The junction and the germline gene differ at one end; a read error may be behind it. The chain combines TRBV18 with TRBJ2-3; the match to TRBD2 covers 7 bases. This CDR3 is built from 15 residues. Germline lookup yields CDR1 KGHSH and CDR2 LQKENI. The CDR3 is CASSPPGGGADTQYF. For the CDR3, the DNA is TGTGCCAGCTCCCCACCGGGGGGAGGAGCAGATACGCAGTATTTT.

CDR3 region: CASKLRQGPSNYGYTF. CDR3 bases: TGTGCCAGCAAACTAAGACAGGGCCCTTCTAACTATGGCTACACCTTC. This chain joins TRBV27 and TRBJ1-2; 7 nucleotides agree with TRBD1. Germline V CDR1 and CDR2: MNHEY, SMNVEV (reference sequence). The V gene end was trimmed by 7 bases and the J gene end by 0 bases; junction bases not matched to a gene: 11. This CDR3 region has 16 residues.

With respect to this clone: This sample includes further DNA sequences coding for the same CDR3. The genes are TRBV6-2 or TRBV6-3 and TRBJ1-5, with a tentative D call TRBD1 (6 bases). This CDR3 is built from 14 residues. Per the germline V gene, CDR1 is MNHEY and CDR2 is SVGEGT. Trimming pared 2 bases from V and 4 bases from J, leaving 9 bases between. The CDR3 region is CASSYTQGNQPQHF. The CDR3 nucleotides are TGTGCCAGCAGTTACACCCAGGGGAATCAGCCCCAGCATTTT.

A note on this clone: The sample holds other DNA sequences that translate to the same CDR3. This chain uses TRBV5-1 with TRBJ1-1, with D possibly matching TRBD1 (6 bases). CDR3 size: 14 residues. Per germline, CDR1 SGHRS and CDR2 YFSETQ. Trimming cost V 0 bases and J 5 bases, with 11 bases left between them. CDR3 loop: CASSLAGAGTEAFF. In nucleotides, the CDR3 is TGCGCCAGCAGCTTGGCAGGGGCAGGGACTGAAGCTTTCTTT.

This rearrangement joins TRBV19 to TRBJ1-1; D remains unclear. Germline assignment: CDR1 LNHDA and CDR2 SQIVND (reference sequence). V was trimmed by 7 bases and J by 1 base, leaving 13 bases between them. The CDR3 has 14 residues. CDR3 DNA: TGTGCCAGTACCCCACAAATACGGAACACTGAAGCTTTCTTT. It specifies CASTPQIRNTEAFF.

Comments on this clone: This likely stems from a read error, as it lies one base from a far larger clone. This sample also contains other DNA sequences that code for the same CDR3. The chain carries TRBV12-3 or TRBV12-4 and TRBJ1-1, with D tentatively TRBD1 (5 bases). The length of the CDR3 is 13 residues. The germline V and J ends were trimmed by 6 bases and 1 base, with 9 bases remaining between them. The CDR3 DNA is TGTGCCAGCAGCCTCACAGGGAACACTGAAGCTTTCTTT. This codes for CASSLTGNTEAFF.

CDR3 sequence: CASSSSGGNEQFF. CDR3 nucleotides: TGTGCCAGCAGTTCTAGCGGGGGTAATGAGCAGTTCTTC. The gene calls are TRBV2 and TRBJ2-1, with TRBD2 identical over 10 bases. In germline, CDR1 is SNHLY, CDR2 FYNNEI. With 5 bases clipped from V and 7 bases from J, the junction kept 2 bases outside the gene matches. The CDR3 has 13 amino acids.

The chain recombines TRBV4-2 with TRBJ2-5; 12 nucleotides match TRBD2. The germline CDR1 and CDR2 sequences are LGHNA and YNFKEQ. The CDR3 length is 17 residues. V lost 1 base, J lost 5 bases, and 8 bases stayed unmatched. CDR3 amino acids: CASSQVPSGGAGETQYF. CDR3 bases: TGTGCCAGCAGCCAAGTCCCTAGCGGGGGGGCGGGTGAGACCCAGTACTTC.

This chain joins TRBV5-1 and TRBJ2-5; possible D gene TRBD2, 5 bases. The CDR3 has 13 residues. V lost 4 bases and J lost 1, with 8 bases in between. Germline CDR1 SGHRS, CDR2 YFSETQ. The DNA for the CDR3 is TGCGCCAGCAGCATCGGGATCCAAGAGACCCAGTACTTC. This sequence encodes CASSIGIQETQYF.

The J gene is TRBJ1-6, the V gene TRBV6-5, with 7 bases lining up with TRBD1. CDR1 and CDR2 from the germline V gene are MNHEY and SVGAGI. With 3 bases clipped from V and 6 bases from J, the junction kept 8 bases outside the gene matches. The CDR3 totals 16 residues. CDR3 DNA sequence: TGTGCCAGCAGTTATGGCCGGGACAGACCTAATTCACCCCTCCACTTT. Translation gives CASSYGRDRPNSPLHF.

This clone was detected only a few times. The rearrangement joins TRBV28 to TRBJ2-3; 8 nucleotides agree with TRBD2. The CDR3 is made up of 15 amino acids. J was trimmed by 8 bases and V by 2 bases; bases with no gene match: 9. Germline lookup yields CDR1 MDHEN and CDR2 SYDVKM. In DNA, the CDR3 is TGTGCCAGCAGTTTACGCGGACGGGGGGGTGTTACGCAGTATTTT. It codes for CASSLRGRGGVTQYF.